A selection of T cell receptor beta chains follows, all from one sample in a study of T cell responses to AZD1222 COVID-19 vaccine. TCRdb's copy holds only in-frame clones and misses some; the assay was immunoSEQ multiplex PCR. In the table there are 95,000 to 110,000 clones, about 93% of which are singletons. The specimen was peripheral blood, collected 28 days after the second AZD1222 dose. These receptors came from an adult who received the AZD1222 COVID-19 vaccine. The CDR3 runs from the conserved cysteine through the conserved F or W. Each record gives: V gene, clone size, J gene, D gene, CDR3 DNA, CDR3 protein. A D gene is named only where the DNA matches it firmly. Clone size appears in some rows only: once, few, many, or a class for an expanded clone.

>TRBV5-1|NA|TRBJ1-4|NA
TGCGCCAGCAGCCCCCCGGCTAATGAAAAACTGTTTTTT
CASSPPANEKLFF
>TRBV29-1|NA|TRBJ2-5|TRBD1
TGCAGCGTTGAAGAGCTAGGCGGACAGGGGGAAGAGACCCAGTACTTC
CSVEELGGQGEETQYF
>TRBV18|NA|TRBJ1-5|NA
TGTGCCAGCTCACCAGAAGTCCGCGGGCCCCAGCATTTT
CASSPEVRGPQHF
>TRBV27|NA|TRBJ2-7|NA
TGTGCCAGCAGTTCTGGAGATGGCAGGTACGAGCAGTACTTC
CASSSGDGRYEQYF
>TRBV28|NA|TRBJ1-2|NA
TGTGCCAGCAGTTTTCGGGGGGCCCACTATGGCTACACCTTC
CASSFRGAHYGYTF
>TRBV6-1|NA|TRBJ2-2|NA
TGTGCCAGCAGTGAAGTATACCTTACAAGGGCGAACACCGGGGAGCTGTTTTTT
CASSEVYLTRANTGELFF
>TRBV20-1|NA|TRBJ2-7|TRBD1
TGCAGTGCTAGTTTTCTAGAGGGGGCAGAATACGAGCAGTACTTC
CSASFLEGAEYEQYF
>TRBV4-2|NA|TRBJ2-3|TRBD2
TGTGCCAGCAGTTACCAGCGGGGGGGTGCGAATACGCAGTATTTT
CASSYQRGGANTQYF
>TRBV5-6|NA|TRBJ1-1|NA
TGTGCCAGCAGCCTACGGGGGGCCATGAACACTGAAGCTTTCTTT
CASSLRGAMNTEAFF
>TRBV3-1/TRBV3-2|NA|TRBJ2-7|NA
TGTGCCAGCAGCCTCCGTGGGCCCCGGAGGGAGCGCTCCTACGAGCAGTACTTC
CASSLRGPRRERSYEQYF
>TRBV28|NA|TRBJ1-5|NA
TGTGCCAGCAGTTTAGGGGGGCCGGGGAATCAGCCCCAGCATTTT
CASSLGGPGNQPQHF
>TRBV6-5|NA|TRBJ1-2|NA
TGTGCCAGCAGTTCCACCTCGAGGGGCCTCACCGGAGGCTACACCTTC
CASSSTSRGLTGGYTF
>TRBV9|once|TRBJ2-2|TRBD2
TGTGCCAGCAGCGTAGCCGGACTAGCGGCGAACACCGGGGAGCTGTTTTTT
CASSVAGLAANTGELFF
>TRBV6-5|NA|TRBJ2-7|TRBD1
TGTGCCAGCAGTTATGGACAGGGTGCCTACGAGCAGTACTTC
CASSYGQGAYEQYF
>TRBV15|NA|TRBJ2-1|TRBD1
TGTGCCACCAGCAGCCGAACCGGGACAGGTGGGAATGAGCAGTTCTTC
CATSSRTGTGGNEQFF
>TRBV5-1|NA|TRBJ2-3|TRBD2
TGCGCCAGCAGCTTGGTGGGTAGCGGGGGCCCAGATACGCAGTATTTT
CASSLVGSGGPDTQYF
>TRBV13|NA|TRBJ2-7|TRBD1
TGTGCCAGCAGCCCCTCTACAGGGGGAACCTACGAGCAGTACTTC
CASSPSTGGTYEQYF
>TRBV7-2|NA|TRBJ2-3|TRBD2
TGTGCCAGCAGCTTCGGACTAGCGGGGGGGCCGGGAGATACGCAGTATTTT
CASSFGLAGGPGDTQYF
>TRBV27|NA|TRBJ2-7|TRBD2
TGTGCCAGCAGTTTACTCGGCGGGAGGGTCGCCTACGAGCAGTACTTC
CASSLLGGRVAYEQYF
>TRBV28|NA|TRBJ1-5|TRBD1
TGTGCCAGCAGTTTCCCAGGGGGTTGGGGCAATCAGCCCCAGCATTTT
CASSFPGGWGNQPQHF
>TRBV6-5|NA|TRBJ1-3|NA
TGTGCCAGCAGTCCTACTGGAAACACCATATATTTT
CASSPTGNTIYF
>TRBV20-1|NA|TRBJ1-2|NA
TGCAGTGGAAGGGCCCCCTATGGCTACACCTTC
CSGRAPYGYTF
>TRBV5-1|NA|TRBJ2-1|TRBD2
TGCGCCAGCAGTTCTGGGACTAGCGATTACAATGAGCAGTTCTTC
CASSSGTSDYNEQFF
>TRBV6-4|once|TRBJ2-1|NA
TGTGCCAGCAGTTCGGCTCTCAGCTCCTACAATGAGCAGTTCTTC
CASSSALSSYNEQFF
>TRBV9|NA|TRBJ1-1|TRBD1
TGTGCCAGCAGCTTTCGGGACAGGGGACCTGAAGCTTTCTTT
CASSFRDRGPEAFF
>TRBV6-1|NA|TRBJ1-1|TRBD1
TGTGCCAGCAGTGACCTTCAACTCCGCAGGGGGTTTGAAGCTTTCTTT
CASSDLQLRRGFEAFF
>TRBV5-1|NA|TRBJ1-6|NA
TGCGCCAGCAGCTTGGAGAACAGGGCTACATCACCCCTCCACTTT
CASSLENRATSPLHF
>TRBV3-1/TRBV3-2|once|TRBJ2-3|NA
TGTGCCAGCAGCCCGACGGGGACTAGCACAGATACGCAGTATTTT
CASSPTGTSTDTQYF
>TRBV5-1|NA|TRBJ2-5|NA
TGCGCCAGCGGACAGAAAGAGACCCAGTACTTC
CASGQKETQYF
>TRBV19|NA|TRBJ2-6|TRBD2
TGTGCCAGTAGTTCCTTACTAGCGGGAGGGCCTGGGGCCAACGTCCTGACTTTC
CASSSLLAGGPGANVLTF